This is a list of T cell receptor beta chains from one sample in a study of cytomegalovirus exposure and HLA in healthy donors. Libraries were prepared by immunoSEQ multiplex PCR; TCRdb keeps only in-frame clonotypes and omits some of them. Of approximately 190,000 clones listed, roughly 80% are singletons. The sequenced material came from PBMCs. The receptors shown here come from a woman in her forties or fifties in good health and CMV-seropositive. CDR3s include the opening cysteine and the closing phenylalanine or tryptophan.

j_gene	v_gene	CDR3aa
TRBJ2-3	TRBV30	CAWTAGQVTDTQYF
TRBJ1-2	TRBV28	CASSLPPGTVYGYTF
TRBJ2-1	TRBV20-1	CSALGGEQFF
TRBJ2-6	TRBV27	CASSLSTAGAALGSTNVLTF
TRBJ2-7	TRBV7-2	CASSLEGGYEQYF
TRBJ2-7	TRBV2	CASSEIPGLAGGGEQYF
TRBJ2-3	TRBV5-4	CASSQTSSTDTQYF
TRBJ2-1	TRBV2	CASSPNSRDSSEQFF
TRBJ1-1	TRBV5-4	CASSIDRLGTEAFF
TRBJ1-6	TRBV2	CASSFYREVAGSPLHF
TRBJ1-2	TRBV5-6	CASSIQGNERYTF
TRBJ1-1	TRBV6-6	CASSYLTFGVDTEAFF
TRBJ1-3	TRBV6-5	CASSRAGNAGNTIYF
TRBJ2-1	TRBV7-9	CASSQTSVGSYNEQFF
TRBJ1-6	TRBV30	CAWSGDSSSSYNSPLHF
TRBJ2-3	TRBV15	CATSREGQGTDTQYF
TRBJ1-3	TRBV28	CASSAPGGALGRSGNTIYF
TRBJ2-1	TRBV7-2	CASSRRTSGGNEQFF
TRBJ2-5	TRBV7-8	CASSFQVDRGPEETQYF
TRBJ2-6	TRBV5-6	CASSGQTGFSGANGLTF
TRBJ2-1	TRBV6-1	CASSPNYNEQFF
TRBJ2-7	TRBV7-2	CASSRRQGGSYEQYF
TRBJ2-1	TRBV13	CASSLRGGEQFF
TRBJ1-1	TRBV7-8	CASSSILLDTEAFF
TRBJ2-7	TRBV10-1	CASLTTPYEQYF
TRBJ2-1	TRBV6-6	CASSEDSYNEQFF
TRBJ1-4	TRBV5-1	CASSILSQGASNEKLFF
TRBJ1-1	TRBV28	CASRLGQGVNTEAFF
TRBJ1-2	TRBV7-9	CASSLTQGLGYTF
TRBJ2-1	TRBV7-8	CASSLRLKNEQFF
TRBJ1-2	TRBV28	CASSPDRGYGYTF
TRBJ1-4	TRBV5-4	CASSFAGATNEKLFF
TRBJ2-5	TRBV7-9	CASSLQGKQETQYF
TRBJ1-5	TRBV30	CAWTGAPNQPQHF
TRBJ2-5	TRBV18	CASSPPLERETQYF
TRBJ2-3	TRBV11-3	CASSLDSPDTQYF
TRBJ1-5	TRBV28	CASSGPAGNNQPQHF
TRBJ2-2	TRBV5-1	CASSFAGEDTGELFF
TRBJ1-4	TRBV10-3	CAISTRQEEKLFF
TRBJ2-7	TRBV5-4	CASSLAGSPGGEQYF
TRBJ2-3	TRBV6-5	CASSRSGENTQYF
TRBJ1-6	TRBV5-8	CASSRLPGQGNSPLHF
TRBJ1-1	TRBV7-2	CASSPESIGGTEAFF
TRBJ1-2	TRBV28	CASREGTGANYGYTF
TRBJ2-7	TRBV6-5	CASSGRDSYEQYF
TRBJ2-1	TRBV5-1	CASTLIGRQGLNEQFF
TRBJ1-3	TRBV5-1	CASSLVGSGNTIYF
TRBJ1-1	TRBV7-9	CASSLGRGGAEAFF
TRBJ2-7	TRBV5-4	CASSSGQGRPYEQYF
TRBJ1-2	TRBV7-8	CASSPSRQPGPDYTF
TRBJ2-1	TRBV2	CASSHNSGAYNEQFF
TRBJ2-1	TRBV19	CASIPGRDYNEQFF